This record looks at one TCR beta chain sequence and its context. Its antigen specificity is not known. Qualities for individual bases were not recorded, and no much larger clone is one base off. The source of the sample is a study of blood T cell repertoires in COVID-19 (dated by TCRdb to 2020 to 2021). Broadly, across the study: Samples from collaborators originated in the United States, Italy and Spain and spanned both the acute and convalescent phases of COVID-19. The material from the prospective study consisted of cDNA or gDNA derived from T cells, B-cell-depleted T cells, or PBMCs. Deeply sampled blood TCRbeta repertoires from subjects exposed to, actively infected with, or recovered from COVID-19 were included in the dataset. A freely available public database, intended as a resource for researchers studying the immune response to SARS-CoV-2, is where the repertoires were released. The samples were drawn from two sources: the first 160 participants of the ongoing ImmuneRACE study, and 1,200 or so subjects contributed by 6 global collaborators. A de-identified subject ID, COVID-19 status, age in years and sex were almost always included in the sample metadata. HLA class I and class II types, where available, came from metadata supplied by the sample provider rather than from assay-based typing.

The paper as a whole reports these results and caveats: Clinical and demographic metadata were provided uncurated, with the amount varying by source and participant.

V is cut back by 0 bases and J by 7 bases, with 5 bases in the junction unmatched. From a lookup of the germline V gene (reference sequence), CDR1 and CDR2 are GTSNPN and SVGIG. From the cysteine through the phenylalanine, the CDR3 covers 14 amino acids. The CDR3 DNA has 42 bases and is translated from base 1. TCRbeta CDR3 regions were amplified from genomic DNA by means of the immunoSEQ Assay, a bias-controlled multiplex PCR. On the authors' methods: The number of nucleated cells in each sample was estimated by amplification of reference gene primers within the assay. Sequence reads were collapsed and filtered to measure the absolute abundance of every unique TCRbeta CDR3 rearrangement. Productive Simpson clonality was computed per sample as the square root of Simpson's diversity index over productive rearrangements. The table comes from immuneACCESS by way of TCRdb, which keeps in-frame sequences with V and J called. Part of the clones is missing from these tables; in studies checked, under half for an unresolved V gene and the rest for unknown reasons. The DNA gave D and trimming, while V, J and clone size come from that table. For this sample there are roughly 180,000 clones; 60% to 85% appear just once. The ten most abundant clones make up around 8.9% of the sample.

Each collaborating institution followed its own protocols to collect whole blood in K2EDTA tubes. Collaborator samples were shipped for TCRbeta analysis as frozen whole blood, isolated PBMCs, or DNA extracted from either sample type. The receptor comes from a woman aged 45 to 65 with active or convalescent COVID-19. The chain couples TRBV30 to TRBJ2-1; 8 middle bases align to TRBD2. Sequencing was performed on peripheral blood. The nucleotide sequence reads as follows: TGTGCCTGGAGTGTCCCAAGCGGGGGAAATGAGCAGTTCTTC. Translated, it gives CAWSVPSGGNEQFF.